What follows describes a single T cell receptor (beta chain). The sample comes from a study of blood T cell repertoires in COVID-19. Study background: The United States, Italy and Spain were the sources of the acute and convalescent COVID-19 samples.

The ends lost 6 bases at V and 8 bases at J; junction bases unmatched: 5. Germline V lookup: CDR1 MNHNY, CDR2 SVGAGI (reference sequence). There are 12 residues in the CDR3. As handled by the study authors: Estimation of nucleated cell counts was performed using reference gene primer amplification. Produced via immunoSEQ multiplex PCR; TCRdb's table is partial and in-frame only. V and J calls and clone size are as listed in that table; D and trimming were resolved from the DNA. The data show 110,000 or so clones, 75% to 90% seen once. This clonotype originated in a human donor in a cohort sampled during active COVID-19. The sequenced sample consisted of peripheral blood. The chain joins TRBV6-6 to TRBJ1-2, with 8 bases identical to TRBD1. The CDR3: CASSGQGRGYTF. CDR3 nucleotide sequence: TGTGCCAGCAGCGGACAGGGACGGGGCTACACCTTC.